The entry below describes one T cell receptor beta chain. The antigen is unknown. This record comes from a study of Tregs in tolerant kidney transplant recipients. Overall study: CD4+CD25+CD127- cells came from approximately three-day belatacept mixed lymphocyte reactions, some with approximately 5-day graft donor restimulation. Antibodies separated recipient from donor cells. Points from the study as a whole: Tregs expanded with activated donor B cells seemed most donor-specific.

V was shortened by 1 base and J by 6 bases, with 21 bases between the two germline ends. The CDR3 totals 17 residues. Germline V lookup: CDR1 MGHRA, CDR2 YSYEKL. The data were produced by immunoSEQ multiplex PCR, yet TCRdb's version contains in-frame clones alone and is incomplete. The sample shows 15,000 to 20,000 clones, about 61% of them seen only once. Material: Tregs from blood cultured with allogeneic cells. This chain uses TRBV4-1 with TRBJ1-1; D is unresolved. This TCR was recovered from a human donor in good health. Here the CDR3 reads CASSQVDMGFLNSEAFF. The CDR3 bases are TGCGCCAGCAGCCAAGTTGATATGGGATTTTTGAATTCTGAAGCTTTCTTT.